A single sample gave rise to the 29 T cell receptor beta chains below, sequenced in a study of vaccination and CD4 T cells after COVID-19. Sequencing of DNA taken from cultured CD4+ T cells relied on the Oncomine TCR Beta short-read assay. TCRdb called the PCR reads again in MiXCR, with one record for every CDR3 protein. The sample contains 15,000 to 20,000 distinct CDR3 sequences, about 38% of which appear only once. Treatment denoted: roughly ten-day PBMC culture with coronavirus spike peptide pools or control peptides (ViraFEST assay). Their cognate antigens are unknown. The specimen sequenced was CD4+ T cells from blood, cultured in vitro. The receptor source for this set is a human donor who had recovered from COVID-19.

This clonotype was counted only a few times. The chain couples TRBV28 to TRBJ2-2, with D maybe TRBD1 (6 bases). Germline CDR1 MDHEN, CDR2 SYDVKM. The germline V and J ends were trimmed by 3 bases and 4 bases, with 15 bases remaining between them. This CDR3 has 16 amino acids. CDR3 in amino acids: CASSLPGTTTTGELFF. The DNA of the CDR3 is TGTGCCAGCAGTTTGCCCGGGACAACCACCACCGGGGAGCTGTTTTTT.

This clonotype was seen more than once but under ten times. The V call is TRBV2, the J call TRBJ1-5; no clear D gene. From germline, CDR1 is SNHLY and CDR2 FYNNEI. This CDR3 spans 17 amino acids. The V end was cut by 4 bases, the J end by 0 bases, with 16 bases between. CDR3 nucleotide sequence: TGTGCCAGCAGTGCTGTACACGGGCGCTATAGCAATCAGCCCCAGCATTTT. It translates to CASSAVHGRYSNQPQHF.

To note about this clonotype: Because the CDR3's place on the DNA is in doubt, the DNA is left out and the CDR3 is given as listed by TCRdb. The J gene is TRBJ1-2, the V gene TRBV28; the DNA was not compared with TRBD1, the D call given in the table. The CDR3 is 16 residues long, ends included. CDR1 is MDHEN and CDR2 is SYDVKM in the germline V gene. The CDR3 reads CASSFGAGSRAYGYTF.

This clonotype was counted a few times. This sequence joins TRBV4-3 and TRBJ2-6; 9 positions agree with TRBD2. The length of the CDR3 is 16 residues. Germline CDR1 is LGHNA and CDR2 is YSLEER. After removal of 3 bases from V and 4 bases from J, the junction contained 4 bases not matched to a gene. CDR3 loop: CASSQGLASGANVLTF. The DNA of the CDR3 is TGCGCCAGCAGCCAGGGACTAGCCTCCGGGGCCAACGTCCTGACTTTC.

The gene calls are TRBV20-1 and TRBJ2-7; 13 positions agree with TRBD2. The ends lost 6 bases at V and 4 bases at J; junction bases unmatched: 12. CDR3 size: 16 residues. In germline, CDR1 is DFQATT, CDR2 SNEGSKA (reference sequence). The CDR3 nucleotides are TGCAGTGCGCCTGTTTGGACTAGCGGGAGATTGTACGAGCAGTACTTC. Translating gives CSAPVWTSGRLYEQYF.

In this sample, this clonotype turned up once. The chain uses TRBV7-2 and TRBJ2-3; 16 bases line up with TRBD2. J lost 6 bases, V lost 0 bases, and 0 bases had no gene match. The germline V gene has CDR1 SGHTA and CDR2 FQGNSA. The CDR3 loop spans 16 amino acids. CDR3 in DNA: TGTGCCAGCAGCTTAGCGGGACTAGCGGGAGGGGATACGCAGTATTTT. Its protein is CASSLAGLAGGDTQYF.

By share of the sample, this clonotype is medium-sized (0.01 to 0.1%). The chain carries TRBV24-1 and TRBJ2-1; a possible D gene is TRBD2 (7 bases). The CDR3 contains 14 residues. Trimming cost V 10 bases and J 6 bases, with 18 bases left between them. CDR1 and CDR2 from the germline V gene are KGHDR and SFDVKD. CDR3: CATRNPGEGNEQFF. The CDR3 region has the DNA TGTGCCACAAGGAACCCAGGGGAGGGCAATGAGCAGTTCTTC.

This clonotype was seen only a few times. The chain links TRBV29-1 to TRBJ2-5; D gene uncertain. Germline CDR1 is SQVTM and CDR2 is ANQGSEA. This CDR3 is 11 amino acids long. The ends were cut back, 3 bases at V and 3 bases at J, with 5 bases in the middle. For the CDR3, the DNA is TGCAGCGTTGACAGAGAAGAGACCCAGTACTTC. Protein: CSVDREETQYF.

The chain combines TRBV18 with TRBJ1-5, with D possibly being TRBD1 (5 bases). V was clipped by 3 bases and J by 5 bases, with 8 bases between them. CDR1 and CDR2 from the germline V gene are KGHSH and LQKENI. This CDR3 has 13 residues. The CDR3 is CASSPGRDQPQHF. CDR3 bases: TGTGCCAGCTCACCGGGGCGGGATCAGCCCCAGCATTTT.

The chain employs TRBV21-1 and TRBJ2-7; the DNA was not compared with TRBD2, the D call given in the table. TRBV21-1 is given as a pseudogene. CDR3 length equals 15 residues. As DNA, the CDR3 is TGTGCCAGCAGCAAATCCCCGGGAGGGCCGGACGAGCAGTACTTC. As protein: CASSKSPGGPDEQYF.

The gene calls are TRBV20-1 and TRBJ2-7; 11 bases match TRBD2. Germline V lookup: CDR1 DFQATT, CDR2 SNEGSKA (reference sequence). CDR3 length: 17 amino acids. The V segment lost 3 bases and the J segment 2 bases; nucleotides outside the gene matches: 12. The CDR3 reads CSARSGDFSGRAYEQYF. CDR3 coding DNA: TGCAGTGCTAGGTCTGGGGATTTTAGCGGGAGGGCCTACGAGCAGTACTTC.

This clonotype is termed medium-sized. This chain joins TRBV6-2 or TRBV6-3 and TRBJ2-3, with 7 bases fitting TRBD2. The germline CDR1 and CDR2 sequences are MNHEY and SVGEGT. The CDR3 consists of 16 residues. V lost 2 bases and J lost 4; bases outside the gene matches: 9. The chain's CDR3 is CASSYRGSRAADTQYF. The CDR3 region has the DNA TGTGCCAGCAGTTACCGCGGGAGCCGAGCCGCAGATACGCAGTATTTT.

The J gene is TRBJ1-5, the V gene TRBV28; no firm D call. Trimming took off 2 bases at V and 6 bases at J, with 5 bases between the two ends. Germline CDR1 is MDHEN and CDR2 is SYDVKM. The CDR3 contains 12 residues. Here the CDR3 reads CASSLLGQPQHF. The CDR3 DNA follows: TGTGCCAGCAGTTTACTCGGTCAGCCCCAGCATTTT. Combining the CDR3 with reference TRBV28 and TRBJ1-5 gives the whole variable domain DVKVTQSSRYLVKRTGEKVFLECVQDMDHENMFWYRQDPGLGLRLIYFSYDVKMKEKGDIPEGYSVSREKKERFSLILESASTNQTSMYLCASSLLGQPQHFGDGTRLSIL.

This clonotype appeared a few times. This chain joins TRBV7-2 and TRBJ1-1; a possible D gene is TRBD1 (6 bases). The V end was cut by 4 bases, the J end by 5 bases, with 14 bases between. The CDR3 length is 14 residues. Germline values: CDR1 SGHTA, CDR2 FQGNSA. The CDR3 sequence is CASSSQGELTEAFF. The CDR3 coding sequence is TGTGCCAGCAGCTCACAGGGAGAGTTAACTGAAGCTTTCTTT.

Relative to its sample, this clonotype is large (0.1 to 1%). The CDR3 DNA sequence: TGTGCCTGGAGTGCCGGGACACAAGAGACCCAGTACTTC. This translates into CAWSAGTQETQYF. The rearrangement joins TRBV30 to TRBJ2-5; D is perhaps TRBD1 (6 bases). CDR3 size: 13 residues. V lost 1 base to trimming and J lost 2 bases, with 8 bases between them. Germline-derived CDR1 and CDR2 are GTSNPN and SVGIG (reference sequence).

The V and J genes are TRBV5-4 and TRBJ1-2; D remains unclear. This CDR3 is 13 amino acids long. The V end lost 4 bases, the J end lost 2 bases, and 9 bases lay between the germline ends. The germline V gene has CDR1 SGHNT and CDR2 YYREEE (reference sequence). The CDR3 coding sequence is TGTGCCAGCAGCCCCTCTGGGAACTATGGCTACACCTTC. Amino acid sequence: CASSPSGNYGYTF.

This chain links TRBV5-1 with TRBJ2-1; 9 nucleotides line up with TRBD2. The ends lost 6 bases at V and 0 bases at J; junction bases unmatched: 7. Germline CDR1 SGHRS, CDR2 YFSETQ. The CDR3 has 16 amino acids. The CDR3 region is CASTTSGSSSYNEQFF. CDR3 DNA sequence: TGCGCCAGCACTACTAGCGGGTCCAGCTCCTACAATGAGCAGTTCTTC.

There are a few counts of this clonotype. This sequence joins TRBV7-3 and TRBJ2-2; 14 positions match TRBD2. After removal of 4 bases from V and 8 bases from J, the junction contained 6 bases not matched to a gene. This CDR3 has 16 residues. Germline V gives CDR1 SGHTA, CDR2 FQGTGA. The CDR3 coding sequence is TGTGCCAGCAGCTCCGGGACTAGCGGGAGTGTAGGGGAGCTGTTTTTT. Protein: CASSSGTSGSVGELFF.

This clonotype turned up a few times. The chain employs TRBV20-1 and TRBJ1-6, with a possible D match to TRBD1 (5 bases). Germline-derived CDR1 and CDR2 are DFQATT and SNEGSKA (reference sequence). V was trimmed by 1 base and J by 6 bases, leaving 10 bases between them. The CDR3 extends over 14 amino acids. The CDR3: CSARVGGGNSPLHF. The CDR3 bases are TGCAGTGCTAGAGTCGGGGGGGGTAATTCACCCCTCCACTTT.

This rearrangement joins TRBV6-1 to TRBJ2-1; 7 bases map to TRBD2. V shed 7 bases and J 5 bases; nucleotides not matched to a gene: 11. CDR3 length: 15 amino acids. Germline V gene lookup returns CDR1 MNHNS and CDR2 SASEGT. The CDR3 here is CASTSGGAVDNEQFF. The CDR3 DNA reads as TGTGCCAGCACCTCGGGGGGAGCGGTTGACAATGAGCAGTTCTTC.

The chain is built from TRBV12-3 or TRBV12-4 and TRBJ1-3, with D uncertain. V lost 6 bases and J 0 bases, leaving 12 bases between the germline ends. This CDR3 contains 15 residues. The CDR3 loop is CASRTNALSGNTIYF. DNA of the CDR3: TGTGCCAGCAGGACAAACGCGCTCTCTGGAAACACCATATATTTT.

The chain combines TRBV4-1 with TRBJ2-3, with D tentatively TRBD2 (5 bases). CDR1 is MGHRA, CDR2 YSYEKL, per germline. CDR3 length: 17 residues. Trimming left V 1 base short and J 0 bases short, with 14 bases between. This CDR3 reads CASSQAPADFSTDTQYF. CDR3 coding DNA: TGCGCCAGCAGCCAAGCCCCTGCGGACTTCAGCACAGATACGCAGTATTTT.

The chain is built from TRBV2 and TRBJ1-4; 8 nucleotides line up with TRBD1. Germline V lookup: CDR1 SNHLY, CDR2 FYNNEI. J was trimmed by 6 bases and V by 8 bases; bases with no gene match: 8. The CDR3 extends over 14 amino acids. The CDR3 spells CASLKQGAYEKLFF. The CDR3, as DNA: TGTGCCAGCCTTAAGCAGGGGGCATATGAAAAACTGTTTTTT.

The rearrangement uses TRBV30 and TRBJ1-1; 7 bases are shared with TRBD1. The trim removed 5 bases at V and 5 bases at J, leaving 8 bases unmatched. The CDR3 loop spans 13 amino acids. Germline CDR1 reads GTSNPN; CDR2 reads SVGIG (reference sequence). The CDR3 DNA sequence: TGTGCCTGGGACCACAACAGGGGAACTGAAGCTTTCTTT. Residues: CAWDHNRGTEAFF.

The rearrangement links TRBV6-1 to TRBJ2-7; D is undetermined. The germline V gene encodes CDR1 MNHNS and CDR2 SASEGT. The V end lost 6 bases, the J end lost 3 bases, and 12 bases lay between the germline ends. The CDR3 has 13 amino acids. In DNA, the CDR3 is TGTGCCAGCAGACGACAAACCGACTACGAGCAGTACTTC. Protein: CASRRQTDYEQYF.

This clonotype has more than one count but fewer than ten. The rearrangement uses TRBV5-5 and TRBJ2-3; D is possibly TRBD1 (5 bases). CDR1 is SGHKS and CDR2 is YYEKEE in the germline V gene (reference sequence). CDR3 length equals 14 residues. V lost 6 bases and J lost 1, with 12 bases in between. CDR3 loop: CASTRVWGTDTQYF. CDR3 DNA: TGTGCCAGCACCAGGGTATGGGGCACAGATACGCAGTATTTT.

This clonotype was recorded a few times. The chain employs TRBV6-1 and TRBJ1-2; unclear D gene. V lost 4 bases to trimming and J lost 4 bases, with 16 bases between them. CDR1 is MNHNS, CDR2 SASEGT, per germline. The CDR3 has 15 amino acids. CDR3 loop: CASSAARARSYGYTF. In DNA form, the CDR3 reads TGTGCCAGCAGTGCCGCGAGGGCAAGGAGCTATGGCTACACCTTC.

The chain recombines TRBV7-2 with TRBJ2-5, with D uncertain. This CDR3 comprises 14 residues. The V end was cut by 5 bases, the J end by 2 bases, with 12 bases between. Germline V gene lookup returns CDR1 SGHTA and CDR2 FQGNSA. The CDR3 bases are TGTGCCAGCAGCCCCGGACGGGCTCAAGAGACCCAGTACTTC. This translates into CASSPGRAQETQYF.

The V gene is TRBV10-3, the J gene TRBJ2-3; D is ambiguous. CDR3 length: 13 amino acids. Germline lookup yields CDR1 ENHRY and CDR2 SYGVKD. Trimming cost V 4 bases and J 5 bases, with 10 bases left between them. The CDR3 DNA reads as TGTGCCATCAGTGCCATCAAAGAAGATACGCAGTATTTT. This translates into CAISAIKEDTQYF.